Listed below are T cell receptor beta chains from one sample, sequenced in a study of CD8 T cells in Susac syndrome. TCRdb independently ran MiXCR on the immunoSEQ multiplex PCR reads; one entry per CDR3 protein. Seen here are about 150,000 distinct CDR3 sequences, just under 95% observed once, and the top ten hold about 0.21%. Sequenced material: CD8+ T cells from PBMCs. The receptors shown here come from a human donor with multiple sclerosis. Each CDR3 is given with its conserved first and last residue. D genes are given only for firm matches. Size is stated for part of the rows, as once, few or many counts, or as a class when the clone is expanded.

J gene	clone size	CDR3 length	D gene	V gene	CDR3 DNA	CDR3 protein
TRBJ1-3	.	16	TRBD1	TRBV27	TGTGCCAGCAGTTCCCTGGACAGGGCACCCGGAAACACCATATATTTT	CASSSLDRAPGNTIYF
TRBJ2-1	.	14	TRBD1	TRBV20-1	TGCAGTGCTAGAGGCAGGGGGCCGTACAATGAGCAGTTCTTC	CSARGRGPYNEQFF
TRBJ1-6	.	11	.	TRBV20-1	TGCAGTGCTAGAGAGGGTTCACCCCTCCACTTT	CSAREGSPLHF
TRBJ2-7	.	16	.	TRBV5-6	TGTGCCGGAACTTTTTTTTGCTGGCGGGGCCGCTACGAGCAGTACTTC	CAGTFFCWRGRYEQYF
TRBJ2-1	.	15	.	TRBV12-3/TRBV12-4	TGTGCCAGCAGTTTGAAGCAAACGCCGGGCAATGAGCAGTTCTTC	CASSLKQTPGNEQFF
TRBJ1-2	.	15	.	TRBV4-1	TGCGCCAGCAGCCAAGGTCCCCGGGAGGACTATGGCTACACCTTC	CASSQGPREDYGYTF
TRBJ2-1	.	15	TRBD2	TRBV3-1	TGTGCCAGCAAAGCGGGGGGCACTTGGGACAATGAGCAGTTCTTC	CASKAGGTWDNEQFF
TRBJ1-2	.	15	.	TRBV14	TGTGCCAGCAGCCAAGGCTACCGGGACAAGGATGGCTACACCTTC	CASSQGYRDKDGYTF
TRBJ2-1	.	15	TRBD1	TRBV27	TGTGCCACTAAGTTGGGACAGGGGGCATACAATGAGCAGTTCTTC	CATKLGQGAYNEQFF
TRBJ2-2	.	16	TRBD2	TRBV6-1	TGTGCCAGCAGTGAACGGGGGGACGACCTCACCGGGGAGCTGTTTTTT	CASSERGDDLTGELFF
TRBJ1-1	.	14	TRBD1	TRBV27	TGTGCCAGCACCTCCGGGACAGATAACACTGAAGCTTTCTTT	CASTSGTDNTEAFF
TRBJ2-7	.	13	.	TRBV19	TGTGCCAGTAGTATGGCGGGATTCCACGAGCAGTACTTC	CASSMAGFHEQYF
TRBJ2-1	.	16	.	TRBV7-2	TGTGCCAGCAGCTTAGGGTTCGCAGGGCCCCTGGATGAGCAGTTCTTC	CASSLGFAGPLDEQFF
TRBJ2-3	.	19	TRBD2	TRBV7-9	TGTGCCAGCAGCTTAGGCCTAGCGGGGACCTCTACTAGCACAGATACGCAGTATTTT	CASSLGLAGTSTSTDTQYF
TRBJ1-3	.	15	.	TRBV30	TGTGCCTGGAGTGTGGACCGTGCCTCTGGAAACACCATATATTTT	CAWSVDRASGNTIYF
TRBJ1-2	.	16	.	TRBV7-9	TGTGCCAGCAGCTCGATAACAGGGTTCCGGTCCTATGGCTACACCTTC	CASSSITGFRSYGYTF
TRBJ2-1	.	16	.	TRBV9	TGTGCCAGCAGCAGCATCGCGGGGGCACCGTACAATGAGCAGTTCTTC	CASSSIAGAPYNEQFF
TRBJ2-4	.	16	.	TRBV15	TGTGCCACCAGACCACAGGGCGGGGCGGCCAAAAACATTCAGTACTTC	CATRPQGGAAKNIQYF
TRBJ1-1	once	13	.	TRBV28	TGTGCCAGCAGTCCCGGCAGGGGAACTGAAGCTTTCTTT	CASSPGRGTEAFF
TRBJ2-1	.	16	TRBD2	TRBV28	TGTGCCAGCAGTTTAACTAGCGGGCGGCTATTGGATGAGCAGTTCTTC	CASSLTSGRLLDEQFF
TRBJ1-1	.	15	.	TRBV19	TGTGCCAGTAGTATACCCGGACAGTTATCCACTGAAGCTTTCTTT	CASSIPGQLSTEAFF
TRBJ2-5	.	12	.	TRBV15	TGTGCCACCAGCATCTTGTCCGGGACCCAGTACTTC	CATSILSGTQYF
TRBJ2-5	.	12	.	TRBV27	TGTGCCAGCAGTTACGACGGAGAGACCCAGTACTTC	CASSYDGETQYF
TRBJ2-1	.	16	.	TRBV4-3	TGCGCCAGCAGCCAAGATCCACCCAAGCCTCGCAATGAGCAGTTCTTC	CASSQDPPKPRNEQFF
TRBJ1-4	.	13	.	TRBV13	TGTGCCAGCGGCGGGGGAGGTGGTGAAAAACTGTTTTTT	CASGGGGGEKLFF
TRBJ2-1	once	16	.	TRBV5-1	TGCGCCAGCAGCTTGGCCGGGGGCGCGATTCACAATGAGCAGTTCTTC	CASSLAGGAIHNEQFF
TRBJ2-1	.	13	.	TRBV5-4	TGTGCCAGCAGCTTGGCACAAGCCGATCAGCAGTTCTTC	CASSLAQADQQFF
TRBJ1-3	.	16	.	TRBV30	TGTGCCTGGAGTGTACTCGGGGCATGGACTGGAAACACCATATATTTT	CAWSVLGAWTGNTIYF
TRBJ2-7	few	13	.	TRBV5-6	TGTGCCAGCAGCGCAGGGAGGAACTACGAGCAGTACTTC	CASSAGRNYEQYF
TRBJ1-1	.	16	TRBD1	TRBV27	TGTGCCAGCAGTCCTGGGACAGGATTCATGAACACTGAAGCTTTCTTT	CASSPGTGFMNTEAFF
TRBJ2-3	.	17	TRBD1	TRBV13	TGTGCCAGCAGCTTAGAAGTGACAGGGGGAAGGACAGATACGCAGTATTTT	CASSLEVTGGRTDTQYF
TRBJ2-3	.	17	TRBD2	TRBV9	TGTGCCAGCAGCTTCCCCAGGGACTACCAGAGCACAGATACGCAGTATTTT	CASSFPRDYQSTDTQYF
TRBJ1-6	.	12	.	TRBV27	TGTGCCAGCAGTTACGGTAATTCACCCCTCCACTTT	CASSYGNSPLHF
TRBJ2-7	.	10	.	TRBV2	TGTGCCAGCAGAGGGGGCGAGCAGTACTTC	CASRGGEQYF
TRBJ2-7	.	14	.	TRBV12-3/TRBV12-4	TGTGCCAGCAGTTTCCCCCCAGGCCTGTCCGAGCAGTACTTC	CASSFPPGLSEQYF
TRBJ2-1	.	16	.	TRBV7-2	TGTGCCAGCAGCCTCCGCCGGGACCCACCCAACAATGAGCAGTTCTTC	CASSLRRDPPNNEQFF
TRBJ2-5	.	16	TRBD2	TRBV28	TGTGCCAGCAGTTTTGTGAATAGCGGGGTCCAAGAGACCCAGTACTTC	CASSFVNSGVQETQYF
TRBJ1-1	.	14	.	TRBV12-3/TRBV12-4	TGTGCCAGCACCCCGACAGCCTTGAACACTGAAGCTTTCTTT	CASTPTALNTEAFF
TRBJ2-5	.	12	.	TRBV7-9	TGTGCCAGCAGCTTCGACGGGGAGACCCAGTACTTC	CASSFDGETQYF
TRBJ2-3	.	16	.	TRBV7-2	TGTGCCAGCAGCCCTCAGCCAGGGAAGGTGACAGATACGCAGTATTTT	CASSPQPGKVTDTQYF
TRBJ2-7	once	13	TRBD2	TRBV19	TGTGCCAGTAGTGGGCGGGGGTTATACGAGCAGTACTTC	CASSGRGLYEQYF
TRBJ1-2	.	16	TRBD1	TRBV3-1	TGTGCCAGCAGCCAAAAGACCGGACAGGGGGAATTTGGCTACACCTTC	CASSQKTGQGEFGYTF
TRBJ2-2	.	16	.	TRBV23-1	TGCGCCAGCAGTCAATACGCCAATAGAAACACCGGGGAGCTGTTTTTT	CASSQYANRNTGELFF
TRBJ1-6	.	15	.	TRBV5-1	TGCGCCAGCAGCACTACAAGAGAGGCGAATTCACCCCTCCACTTT	CASSTTREANSPLHF
TRBJ2-2	.	14	.	TRBV4-3	TGCGCCAGCAGCCAAGATTGGGGCACCGGGGAGCTGTTTTTT	CASSQDWGTGELFF
TRBJ1-2	.	11	.	TRBV2	TGTGCCAGCATGCCCAACTATGGCTACACCTTC	CASMPNYGYTF
TRBJ2-2	.	14	.	TRBV6-5	TGTGCCAGCAGTTACGACAGTGGGGTCGGGGAGCTGTTTTTT	CASSYDSGVGELFF
TRBJ2-1	.	12	.	TRBV20-1	TGCAGTGCTAGAGTACTAGCTGGTGAGCAGTTCTTC	CSARVLAGEQFF
TRBJ1-1	.	13	.	TRBV7-9	TGTGCCAGCAGCTCGAGATTTAGCGCTGAAGCTTTCTTT	CASSSRFSAEAFF
TRBJ2-7	.	13	.	TRBV11-3	TGTGCCAGCAGCTTCGGCCTCTCTAGGGAGCAGTACTTC	CASSFGLSREQYF
TRBJ2-7	.	13	.	TRBV9	TGTGCCAGCAGCGTAGGACAGTCGGGCGAGCAGTACTTC	CASSVGQSGEQYF
TRBJ2-7	.	13	.	TRBV13	TGTGCCAGCAGCTTAATGGTGGATAATGAGCAGTACTTC	CASSLMVDNEQYF
TRBJ2-7	.	14	.	TRBV30	TGTGCCTGGAGTTGGGACACGAAATCCTACGAGCAGTACTTC	CAWSWDTKSYEQYF
TRBJ1-3	.	14	TRBD1	TRBV27	TGTGCCAGCAGCGCAGGGGGCTCTGGAAACACCATATATTTT	CASSAGGSGNTIYF
TRBJ1-6	.	13	TRBD1	TRBV27	TGTGCCAGCAGTTTATCGACAGGGGCGCCCCTCCACTTT	CASSLSTGAPLHF
TRBJ1-1	.	13	.	TRBV30	TGTGCCTGGCAGGGGTTCTCCAACACTGAAGCTTTCTTT	CAWQGFSNTEAFF
TRBJ2-7	.	17	TRBD2	TRBV15	TGTGCCACCAGCAGAGATTGGGGACTAAACAGCTCCTACGAGCAGTACTTC	CATSRDWGLNSSYEQYF
TRBJ2-7	.	15	.	TRBV3-1	TGTGCCAGCAGCCAAGAAAGACTTCTCTCCTACGAGCAGTACTTC	CASSQERLLSYEQYF